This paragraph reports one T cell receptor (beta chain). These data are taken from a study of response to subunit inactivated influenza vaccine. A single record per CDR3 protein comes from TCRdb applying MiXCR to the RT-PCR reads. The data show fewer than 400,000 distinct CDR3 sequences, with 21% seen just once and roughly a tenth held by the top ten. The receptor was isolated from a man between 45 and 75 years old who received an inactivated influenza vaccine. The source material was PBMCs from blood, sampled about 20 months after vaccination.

The CDR3 loop reads CASSEAVVTATDTQYF. The CDR3 DNA reads TGTGCCAGCAGTGAAGCCGTCGTAACGGCCACAGATACGCAGTATTTT. The chain recombines TRBV6-1 with TRBJ2-3; D gene uncertain. Trimming cost V 0 bases and J 2 bases, with 12 bases left between them. The CDR3 length is 16 residues. Germline CDR1 is MNHNS and CDR2 is SASEGT.